Sequencing of this TCR beta chain was carried out in a study of T cells after yellow fever vaccination. Germline CDR1 and CDR2: MNHEY and SVGAGI. With 2 bases removed from V and 3 bases from J, the gap between germline ends came to 16 bases. The CDR3 is 17 residues long. This clonotype has ten or more counts. Each CDR3 protein is one row after TCRdb ran MiXCR on the 5' RACE reads. The sample includes 350,000 to 450,000 distinct CDR3 sequences, about 6% of them seen just once. The specimen comprised PBMCs, sampled 5 days after the yellow fever booster vaccination. This chain links TRBV6-5 with TRBJ2-2, with D unclear. The clonotype comes from a man aged 25 to 40 who received the YFV17D yellow fever vaccine. CDR3 sequence: CASSYGTHDFYTGELFF. The CDR3 coding sequence is TGTGCCAGCAGTTACGGCACTCACGATTTTTACACCGGGGAGCTGTTTTTT.